This T cell receptor beta chain was obtained from a study of response to subunit inactivated influenza vaccine. This clonotype was detected only a few times. One entry per CDR3 protein, called by TCRdb with MiXCR from the RT-PCR reads. Of roughly 500,000 distinct CDR3 sequences in the sample, approximately 20% were seen once. J gave up 7 bases and V 7 bases, and 11 bases lay outside the gene matches. This CDR3 has 15 amino acids. CDR1 and CDR2 (germline): ENHRY, SYGVKD. In addition, the sample was reused for a study of T cells expressing NK-cell markers. This second report adds: UMIs accompanied the 5'RACE template switching by which TCR beta cDNA was made. Most of the eight sequenced donors tested HCMV-seropositive; one tested seronegative. The same clonotypes also predominated in the CD3+CD56-NKG2C+ fraction of a handful of donors.

Sequencing was performed on CD4+ T cells sorted from PBMCs, taken about 11 days after vaccination. This clonotype was obtained from a man in his fifties or sixties who received an inactivated influenza vaccine. The chain links TRBV10-3 to TRBJ2-2, with TRBD2 identical over 8 bases. This chain's CDR3 is CAIKTVAGSGGELFF. In nucleotides, the CDR3 is TGTGCCATCAAAACGGTAGCGGGGAGTGGCGGGGAGCTGTTTTTT.